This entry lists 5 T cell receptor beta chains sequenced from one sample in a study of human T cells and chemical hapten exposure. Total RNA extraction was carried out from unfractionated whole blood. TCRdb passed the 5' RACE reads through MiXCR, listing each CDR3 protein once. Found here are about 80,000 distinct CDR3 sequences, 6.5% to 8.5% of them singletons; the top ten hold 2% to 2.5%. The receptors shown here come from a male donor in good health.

This chain's CDR3 is CASSGDRGRTEAFF. CDR3 DNA sequence: TGTGCCAGCAGCGGGGACAGGGGGAGGACTGAAGCTTTCTTT. The chain joins TRBV7-9 to TRBJ1-1, with 11 bases that match TRBD1. The CDR3 sequence is 14 residues long. Germline values: CDR1 SEHNR, CDR2 FQNEAQ (reference sequence). Losses at the gene ends were 5 bases for V and 5 bases for J; bases not matched to a gene: 4.

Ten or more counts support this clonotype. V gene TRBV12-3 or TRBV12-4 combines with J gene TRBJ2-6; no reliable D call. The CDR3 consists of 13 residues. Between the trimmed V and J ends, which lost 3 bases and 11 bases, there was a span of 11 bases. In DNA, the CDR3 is TGTGCCAGCAGTTTCTCCGGCGTCGACGTCCTGACTTTC. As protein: CASSFSGVDVLTF.

The CDR3 nucleotides are TGTGCCAGCAGCGATTCAGACAGGTTCAATCAGCCCCAGCATTTT. It codes for CASSDSDRFNQPQHF. This chain connects TRBV7-2 to TRBJ1-5; maybe TRBD1 (6 bases). CDR3 length equals 15 residues. Looked up from germline, CDR1 is SGHTA and CDR2 is FQGNSA. Trimming took 5 bases from V and 3 from J, leaving 14 bases between them. Supplemented by reference TRBV7-2 and TRBJ1-5, the full variable domain reads GAGVSQSPSNKVTEKGKDVELRCDPISGHTALYWYRQSLGQGLEFLIYFQGNSAPDKSGLPSDRFSAERTGGSVSTLTIQRTQQEDSAVYLCASSDSDRFNQPQHFGDGTRLSIL.

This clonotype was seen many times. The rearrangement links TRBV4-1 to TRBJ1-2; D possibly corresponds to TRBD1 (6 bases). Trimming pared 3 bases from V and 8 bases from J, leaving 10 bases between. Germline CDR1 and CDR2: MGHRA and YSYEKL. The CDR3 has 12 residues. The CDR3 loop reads CASSQTGEGYTF. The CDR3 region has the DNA TGCGCCAGCAGCCAGACAGGAGAAGGCTACACCTTC.

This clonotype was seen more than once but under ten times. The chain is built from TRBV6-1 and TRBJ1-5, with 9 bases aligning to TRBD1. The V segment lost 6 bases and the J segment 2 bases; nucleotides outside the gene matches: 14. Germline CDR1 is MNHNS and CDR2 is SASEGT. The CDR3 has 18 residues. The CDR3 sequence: CASRGPGTGSGRNQPQHF. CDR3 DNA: TGTGCCAGCAGGGGTCCCGGGACAGGGTCGGGTCGCAATCAGCCCCAGCATTTT.